Sequencing of this TCR beta chain was carried out in a study of T-cell reconstitution after alpha-beta-depleted transplantation in children. Study-wide points: In patients about two months after transplant, alpha-beta T cells reportedly arose from several hundred expanded graft clones.

Comments on this clonotype: Its antigen is unknown.

Germline V gives CDR1 MNHEY, CDR2 SVGAGI. The CDR3 is 15 amino acids. The V and J ends lost 6 bases and 1 base respectively, with 10 bases between them. TCRbeta library preparation incorporated unique molecular identifiers. Using its own MiXCR run on the PCR reads, TCRdb lists one record per CDR3 protein. The data show hundreds of thousands of distinct CDR3 sequences, roughly 15% seen once. This chain joins TRBV6-5 and TRBJ1-6; possibly TRBD1 for D (6 bases). The sequence was obtained from a male patient between 2 and 15 years old who had a stem cell transplant for acute lymphoblastic leukemia, so the T cells may come from the graft donor. Source: PBMCs, mostly from graft donor cells, taken 360 days after TCRalphabeta/CD19-depleted stem cell transplant. The CDR3 is CASRLDRSYNSPLHF. CDR3 DNA sequence: TGTGCCAGCAGACTCGACAGGTCCTATAATTCACCCCTCCACTTT.